Listed below are T cell receptor beta chains from one sample, sequenced in a study of T cells in Graves' hyperthyroidism and ophthalmopathy. TCRdb analysed the multiplex PCR reads with MiXCR anew, one entry per CDR3 protein. The table shows approximately 640,000 distinct CDR3 sequences, with around 15% occurring only once. The specimen sequenced was blood. These TCRs come from a woman aged 25 to 39 with Graves' hyperthyroidism. CDR3s include the opening cysteine and the closing phenylalanine or tryptophan. D genes are given only for firm matches. Rows give clone size only sometimes, using once, few, many, or a class for an expanded clone.

d_call	v_call	clone_size	j_call	cdr3_nt	cdr3_aa
TRBD1	TRBV4-1	.	TRBJ2-7	TGCGCCAGCAGCCAAGGGGGCCTCAGGGGGCTCTACGAGCAGTACTTC	CASSQGGLRGLYEQYF
.	TRBV11-3	few	TRBJ1-5	TGTGCCAGCAGCTTTCCGGGACATAAGAAAACCAATCAGCCCCAGCATTTT	CASSFPGHKKTNQPQHF
.	TRBV10-3	.	TRBJ1-5	TGTGCCATCAGTGAGTCTGGTGGTCAGCCCCAGCATTTT	CAISESGGQPQHF
.	TRBV20-1	many	TRBJ2-7	TGCAGTGCACCCGAGGGGCTAGCTGGATTCCCGCAGTACTTC	CSAPEGLAGFPQYF
.	TRBV18	few	TRBJ2-2	TGTGCCAGCTCACCCCTTCCACGCACCGGGGAGCTGTTTTTT	CASSPLPRTGELFF
TRBD1	TRBV28	many	TRBJ2-1	TGTGCCAGCAATACTCCGCGGGACAGGAACTACAATGAGCAGTTCTTC	CASNTPRDRNYNEQFF
.	TRBV4-1	few	TRBJ2-7	TGCGCCAGCAGTCTGGGGGACGGCACCTACGAGCAGTACTTC	CASSLGDGTYEQYF
.	TRBV18	many	TRBJ1-6	TGTGCCAGCTCACCAGGGACTAATTCACCCCTCCACTTT	CASSPGTNSPLHF
.	TRBV6-6	many	TRBJ2-5	TGTGCCAGCAGTTACTCGCGCCGAGAGACCCAGTACTTC	CASSYSRRETQYF
TRBD1	TRBV6-1	many	TRBJ2-2	TGTGCCAGCAGTGAAGACAGGGGGACTTACAACACCGGGGAGCTGTTTTTT	CASSEDRGTYNTGELFF
TRBD1	TRBV28	many	TRBJ2-1	TGTGCCAGCAGTTTATTGAACAGGGGGCGAGAGGGTGAGCAGTTCTTC	CASSLLNRGREGEQFF
.	TRBV24-1	many	TRBJ2-7	TGTGCCACCACCTCGGATACCTACGAGCAGTACTTC	CATTSDTYEQYF
TRBD2	TRBV28	.	TRBJ2-3	TGTGCCAGCAGTTTTACGACTAGCGGGAAAGGAAATACGCAGTATTTT	CASSFTTSGKGNTQYF
TRBD1	TRBV28	.	TRBJ1-5	TGTGCCAGCAGTTTATGGGACAGGGGTCTTCAGCCCCAGCATTTT	CASSLWDRGLQPQHF
TRBD2	TRBV10-3	.	TRBJ2-1	TGTGCCATCAGCCCAAGGACTAGCGGCAATGAGCAGTTCTTC	CAISPRTSGNEQFF
.	TRBV11-2	.	TRBJ1-1	TGTGCCAGCTGTCTGAGCAGTACGAACACTGAAGCTTTCTTT	CASCLSSTNTEAFF
.	TRBV18	many	TRBJ1-1	TGTGCCAGCTCACCACTGGGGTCTGAAGCTTTCTTT	CASSPLGSEAFF
.	TRBV15	many	TRBJ1-1	TGTGCCACCAGCAGGACGAACACTGAAGCTTTCTTT	CATSRTNTEAFF
.	TRBV20-1	.	TRBJ1-5	TGCAGTGCTAGAGATGGGGGGGCTCTCGATCAGCCCCAGCATTTT	CSARDGGALDQPQHF
TRBD1	TRBV7-6	many	TRBJ2-3	TGTGCCAGCAGCCGGAGGACAGGGGGCGCCACAGATACGCAGTATTTT	CASSRRTGGATDTQYF
TRBD1	TRBV5-1	.	TRBJ2-7	TGCGCCAGCAGCTTGGTGGGACAGGGGGCCGAGCAGTACTTC	CASSLVGQGAEQYF
TRBD2	TRBV19	.	TRBJ2-1	TGTGCCAGTAGTAAGCCACTAGCGGGAGCTTATGATGAGCAGTTCTTC	CASSKPLAGAYDEQFF
.	TRBV20-1	few	TRBJ1-2	TGCAGTGCTAGCGAAGCCGGGACTAAGGGTTCCACCTTC	CSASEAGTKGSTF
.	TRBV28	many	TRBJ1-5	TGTGCCAGCACCCGGGACGGTAATCAGCCCCAGCATTTT	CASTRDGNQPQHF
.	TRBV5-1	.	TRBJ1-3	TGCGCCAGCAGCCTTACTGGACAGCTCGGAAACACCATATATTTT	CASSLTGQLGNTIYF
TRBD2	TRBV12-3/TRBV12-4	many	TRBJ2-3	TGTGCCGACGGACTAGCGGGAGAGTTGAGCACAGATACGCAGTATTTT	CADGLAGELSTDTQYF
TRBD2	TRBV28	many	TRBJ2-1	TGTGCCAGCAGAACTGATCCGGGACTAAGCTTCGCCCCTGATGAGCAGTTCTTC	CASRTDPGLSFAPDEQFF
TRBD2	TRBV2	many	TRBJ2-3	TGTGCCAGCAGTGCAGCGGGAGGGTACACAGATACGCAGTATTTT	CASSAAGGYTDTQYF
TRBD2	TRBV13	many	TRBJ2-1	TGTGCCAGCAGAGGGACGGGACTAGGATACAATGAGCAGTTCTTC	CASRGTGLGYNEQFF
TRBD1	TRBV11-2	.	TRBJ1-4	TGTGCCAGCAGCCTTCAAGGGGGCGCCTCTGAAAAACTGTTTTTT	CASSLQGGASEKLFF
TRBD1	TRBV9	.	TRBJ1-2	TGTGCCAGCAGCGTAGCCCCGGGACAGGGGGCTTTGCGCTACACCTTC	CASSVAPGQGALRYTF
.	TRBV6-2/TRBV6-3	many	TRBJ2-7	TGTGCCAGCAGTCAACCCGGGTTAACCTACGAGCAGTACTTC	CASSQPGLTYEQYF
.	TRBV2	many	TRBJ1-3	TGTGCCAGCAGAGACAGCAACTCTGGAAACACCATATATTTT	CASRDSNSGNTIYF
.	TRBV9	.	TRBJ2-1	TGTGCCAGCGGCGGGGGCAGGGCAAGGAATGAGCAGTTCTTC	CASGGGRARNEQFF
TRBD2	TRBV7-2	many	TRBJ2-7	TGTGCCAGCAGCTTAAGCGGGAGGGCCGACGAGCAGTACTTC	CASSLSGRADEQYF
.	TRBV3-1	few	TRBJ2-1	TGTGCCAGCAGCCAAGGGGAGGGGGAGGCCCTAAGGAATGAGCAGTTCTTC	CASSQGEGEALRNEQFF
TRBD1	TRBV27	few	TRBJ2-5	TGTGCCAGCAGTCTTCTAACAGGGGGCCAAGAGACCCAGTACTTC	CASSLLTGGQETQYF
.	TRBV11-3	many	TRBJ2-1	TGTGCCAGCAGCTTTGCGGGGTGGGATGAGCAGTTCTTC	CASSFAGWDEQFF
.	TRBV20-1	many	TRBJ2-7	TGCAGTGCTAGAAAGGGATTCCAGGACGAGCAGTACTTC	CSARKGFQDEQYF
TRBD1	TRBV2	.	TRBJ2-3	TGTGCCAGCAGTGAAGGATGGGCTAGGGGACAGAGCGCAGATACGCAGTATTTT	CASSEGWARGQSADTQYF
.	TRBV20-1	many	TRBJ2-3	TGCAGTGCTCTCTGGGGAACAGGGCCCAACACAGATACGCAGTATTTT	CSALWGTGPNTDTQYF
.	TRBV18	many	TRBJ1-1	TGTGCCAGCTCACCGCGGGGGAACACTGAAGCTTTCTTT	CASSPRGNTEAFF
TRBD1	TRBV15	.	TRBJ2-5	TGTGCCACCAGCCTCCGGACAGGGGGTCGCGAGACCCAGTACTTC	CATSLRTGGRETQYF
.	TRBV28	many	TRBJ2-7	TGTGCCAGCAGTTTCGAGGGATACGAGCAGTACTTC	CASSFEGYEQYF
.	TRBV7-2	many	TRBJ2-7	TGTGCCAGCAGCGACGGAGCCTACGAGCAGTACTTC	CASSDGAYEQYF
TRBD2	TRBV4-3	few	TRBJ2-1	TGCGCCAGCAGCCAAGATTTGGGCCTAGCGGGTGATTCCTACAATGAGCAGTTCTTC	CASSQDLGLAGDSYNEQFF
.	TRBV28	many	TRBJ2-2	TGTGCCAGCACCTCCCTCGGGGACTCACTCAACACCGGGGAGCTGTTTTTT	CASTSLGDSLNTGELFF
.	TRBV5-1	many	TRBJ1-4	TGCGCCAGCAGCTTGGCTCTGGGGGGGACTAATGAAAAACTGTTTTTT	CASSLALGGTNEKLFF
TRBD1	TRBV27	many	TRBJ1-2	TGTGCCAGCAGTTCCTCCGGGACAGGGGGACTCGTATATGGCTACACCTTC	CASSSSGTGGLVYGYTF
.	TRBV7-8	many	TRBJ2-3	TGTGCCAGCAGCTTAGTGAGAGGGGGATCAGATACGCAGTATTTT	CASSLVRGGSDTQYF
.	TRBV19	.	TRBJ2-5	TGTGCCAGTAGCCCGCTAGCTGGCGAGACCCAGTACTTC	CASSPLAGETQYF
TRBD1	TRBV20-1	many	TRBJ1-2	TGCAGTGCTAGTGACCGGGACAGGGGGCGATACGACTATGGCTACACCTTC	CSASDRDRGRYDYGYTF
TRBD1	TRBV7-8	many	TRBJ2-2	TGTGCCAGCAGCACAGTTGGACAGGACACCGGGGAGCTGTTTTTT	CASSTVGQDTGELFF
TRBD2	TRBV30	few	TRBJ2-1	TGTGCCTGGAGTTGGACTAGCGGGACCAATGAGCAGTTCTTC	CAWSWTSGTNEQFF
TRBD2	TRBV28	many	TRBJ2-3	TGTGCCAGCAGTCAAGCGGGAGGGCGCACAGATACGCAGTATTTT	CASSQAGGRTDTQYF
.	TRBV6-1	many	TRBJ1-1	TGTGCCAGCAGTCCCCGGGCAGGGACGAACACTGAAGCTTTCTTT	CASSPRAGTNTEAFF
.	TRBV7-8	many	TRBJ2-7	TGTGCCAGCAGTTCACAGTACGAGCAGTACTTC	CASSSQYEQYF
TRBD1	TRBV30	many	TRBJ1-4	TGTGCCTGGGGACAGGGGTCAACTAATGAAAAACTGTTTTTT	CAWGQGSTNEKLFF
.	TRBV28	few	TRBJ1-1	TGTGCCAGCAGTAGACAGGTCCGTAACACTGAAGCTTTCTTT	CASSRQVRNTEAFF
.	TRBV11-3	many	TRBJ2-3	TGTGCCAGCAGCGCGGGACTCATGAACACAGATACGCAGTATTTT	CASSAGLMNTDTQYF